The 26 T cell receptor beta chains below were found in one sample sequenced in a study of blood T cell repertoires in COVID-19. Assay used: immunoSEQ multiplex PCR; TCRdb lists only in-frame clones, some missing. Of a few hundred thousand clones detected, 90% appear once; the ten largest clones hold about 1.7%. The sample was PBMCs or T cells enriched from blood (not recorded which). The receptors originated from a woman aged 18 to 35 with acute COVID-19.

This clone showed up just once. The CDR3: CASSPTARGGSEYGYTF. The CDR3 nucleotides read TGCGCCAGCAGCCCGACGGCGCGCGGCGGGAGTGAATATGGCTACACCTTC. The chain has TRBV4-3 and TRBJ1-2; no firm D call. The CDR3 has 17 amino acids. Trimming removed 4 bases at V and 5 bases at J, with 23 bases between. Germline V CDR1 and CDR2: LGHNA, YSLEER.

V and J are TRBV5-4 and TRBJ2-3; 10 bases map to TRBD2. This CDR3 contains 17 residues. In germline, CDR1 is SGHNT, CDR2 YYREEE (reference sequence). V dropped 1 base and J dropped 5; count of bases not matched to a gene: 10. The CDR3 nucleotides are TGTGCCAGCAGCTTGCCCCCTAGCGGGAGTTATGGAGATACGCAGTATTTT. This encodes CASSLPPSGSYGDTQYF.

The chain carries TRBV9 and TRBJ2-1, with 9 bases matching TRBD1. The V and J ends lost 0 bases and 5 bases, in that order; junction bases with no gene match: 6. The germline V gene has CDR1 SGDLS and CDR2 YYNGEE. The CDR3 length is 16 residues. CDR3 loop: CASSVGDRDYNNEQFF. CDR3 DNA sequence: TGTGCCAGCAGCGTAGGGGACAGGGATTATAACAATGAGCAGTTCTTC.

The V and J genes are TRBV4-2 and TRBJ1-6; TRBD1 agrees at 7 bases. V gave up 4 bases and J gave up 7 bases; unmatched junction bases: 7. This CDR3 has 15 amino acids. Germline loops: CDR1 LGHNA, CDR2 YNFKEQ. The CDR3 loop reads CASSRGTEQNSPLHF. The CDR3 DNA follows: TGTGCCAGCAGCCGAGGGACAGAGCAAAATTCACCCCTCCACTTT.

The CDR3 coding sequence is TGTGCCAGCCAGTACCTAGATGAGCAGTTCTTC. Amino acid sequence: CASQYLDEQFF. V is TRBV2 and J is TRBJ2-1; no clear D. V lost 8 bases to trimming and J lost 8 bases, with 10 bases between them. The CDR3 runs 11 residues. Germline assignment: CDR1 SNHLY and CDR2 FYNNEI.

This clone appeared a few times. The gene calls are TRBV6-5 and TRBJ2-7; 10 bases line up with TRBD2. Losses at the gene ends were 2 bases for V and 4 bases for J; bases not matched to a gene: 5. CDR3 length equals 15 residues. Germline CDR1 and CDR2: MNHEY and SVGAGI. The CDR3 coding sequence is TGTGCCAGCAGTTACCAGCGGGAGGGCCCATACGAGCAGTACTTC. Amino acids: CASSYQREGPYEQYF.

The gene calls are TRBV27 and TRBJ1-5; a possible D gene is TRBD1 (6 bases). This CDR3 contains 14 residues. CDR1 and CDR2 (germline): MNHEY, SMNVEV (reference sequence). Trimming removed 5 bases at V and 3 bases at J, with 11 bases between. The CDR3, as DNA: TGTGCCAGCAGTCCCGGACAGCCCAATCAGCCCCAGCATTTT. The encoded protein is CASSPGQPNQPQHF.

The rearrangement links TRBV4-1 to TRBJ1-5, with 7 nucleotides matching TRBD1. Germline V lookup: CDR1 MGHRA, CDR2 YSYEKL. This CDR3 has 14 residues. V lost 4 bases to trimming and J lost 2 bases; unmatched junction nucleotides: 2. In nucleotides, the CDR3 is TGCGCCAGCAGCCGCACAGGGGGCAATCAGCCCCAGCATTTT. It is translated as CASSRTGGNQPQHF.

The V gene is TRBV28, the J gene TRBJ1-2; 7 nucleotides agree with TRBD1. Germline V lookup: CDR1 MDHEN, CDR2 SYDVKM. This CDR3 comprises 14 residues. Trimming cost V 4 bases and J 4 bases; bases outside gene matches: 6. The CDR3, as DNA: TGTGCCAGCAGTTCCGACAGGGCTGCCTATGGCTACACCTTC. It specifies CASSSDRAAYGYTF.

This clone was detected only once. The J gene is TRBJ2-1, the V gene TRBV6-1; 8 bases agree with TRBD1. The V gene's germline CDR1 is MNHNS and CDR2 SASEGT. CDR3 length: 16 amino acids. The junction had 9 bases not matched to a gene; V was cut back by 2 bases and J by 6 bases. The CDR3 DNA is TGTGCCAGCAGTGAAATCCCCAGGACAGGGACCAATGAGCAGTTCTTC. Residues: CASSEIPRTGTNEQFF.

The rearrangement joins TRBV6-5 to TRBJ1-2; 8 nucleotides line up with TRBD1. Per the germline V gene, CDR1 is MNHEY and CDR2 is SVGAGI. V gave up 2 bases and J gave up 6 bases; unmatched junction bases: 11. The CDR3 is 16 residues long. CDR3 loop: CASSYTRTQGADGYTF. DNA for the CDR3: TGTGCCAGCAGTTACACAAGGACGCAGGGGGCGGATGGCTACACCTTC.

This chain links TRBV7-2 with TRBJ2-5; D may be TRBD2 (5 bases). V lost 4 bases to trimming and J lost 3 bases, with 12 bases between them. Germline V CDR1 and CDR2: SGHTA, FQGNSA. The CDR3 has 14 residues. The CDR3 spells CASSSQGSKETQYF. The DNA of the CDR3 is TGTGCCAGCAGCTCGCAAGGGAGTAAAGAGACCCAGTACTTC.

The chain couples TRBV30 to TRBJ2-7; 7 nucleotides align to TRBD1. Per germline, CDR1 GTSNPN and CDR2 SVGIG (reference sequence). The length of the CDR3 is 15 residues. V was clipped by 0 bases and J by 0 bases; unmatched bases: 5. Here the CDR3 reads CAWSVLGQRSYEQYF. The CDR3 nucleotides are TGTGCCTGGAGTGTACTGGGACAGCGCTCCTACGAGCAGTACTTC.

The CDR3 is CASSSGTGGSGELFF. CDR3 nucleotide sequence: TGTGCCAGCAGTTCCGGGACAGGGGGATCCGGGGAGCTGTTTTTT. This chain uses TRBV6-5 with TRBJ2-2, with 11 nucleotides matching TRBD1. The CDR3 contains 15 residues. Germline V gene sequence: CDR1 MNHEY, CDR2 SVGAGI. V lost 4 bases, J lost 6 bases, and 4 bases stayed unmatched.

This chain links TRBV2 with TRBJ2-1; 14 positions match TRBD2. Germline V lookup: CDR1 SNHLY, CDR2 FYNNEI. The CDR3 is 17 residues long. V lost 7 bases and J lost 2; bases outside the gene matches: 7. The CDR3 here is CASKGLAGVGAYNEQFF. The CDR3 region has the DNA TGTGCCAGCAAGGGACTAGCGGGAGTGGGGGCCTACAATGAGCAGTTCTTC. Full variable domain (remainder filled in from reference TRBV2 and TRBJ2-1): EPEVTQTPSHQVTQMGQEVILRCVPISNHLYFYWYRQILGQKVEFLVSFYNNEISEKSEIFDDQFSVERPDGSNFTLKIRSTKLEDSAMYFCASKGLAGVGAYNEQFFGPGTRLTVL.

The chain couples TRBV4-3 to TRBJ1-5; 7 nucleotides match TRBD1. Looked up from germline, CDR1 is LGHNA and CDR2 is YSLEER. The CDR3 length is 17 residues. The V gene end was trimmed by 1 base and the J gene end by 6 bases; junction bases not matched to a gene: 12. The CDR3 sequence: CASSQVYGGGGGQPQHF. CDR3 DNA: TGCGCCAGCAGCCAAGTGTACGGAGGGGGCGGCGGTCAGCCCCAGCATTTT.

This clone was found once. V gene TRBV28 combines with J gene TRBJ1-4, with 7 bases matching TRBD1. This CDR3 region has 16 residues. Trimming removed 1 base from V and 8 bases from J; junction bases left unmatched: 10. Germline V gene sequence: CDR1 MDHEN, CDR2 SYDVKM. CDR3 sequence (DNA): TGTGCCAGCAGTTTATATACAGGGGAAAGAAGAGAAAAACTGTTTTTT. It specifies CASSLYTGERREKLFF. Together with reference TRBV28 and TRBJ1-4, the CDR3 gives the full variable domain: DVKVTQSSRYLVKRTGEKVFLECVQDMDHENMFWYRQDPGLGLRLIYFSYDVKMKEKGDIPEGYSVSREKKERFSLILESASTNQTSMYLCASSLYTGERREKLFFGSGTQLSVL.

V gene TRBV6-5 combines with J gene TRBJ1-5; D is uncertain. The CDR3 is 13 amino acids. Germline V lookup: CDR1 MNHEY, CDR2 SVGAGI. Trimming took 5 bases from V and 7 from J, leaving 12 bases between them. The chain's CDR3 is CASSLGRYQPQHF. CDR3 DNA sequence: TGTGCCAGCAGTCTTGGCAGGTACCAGCCCCAGCATTTT.

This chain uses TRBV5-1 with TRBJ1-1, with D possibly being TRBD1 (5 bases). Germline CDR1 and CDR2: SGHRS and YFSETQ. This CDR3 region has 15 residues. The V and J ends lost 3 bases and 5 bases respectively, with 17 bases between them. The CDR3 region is CASSWEGRGETEAFF. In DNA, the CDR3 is TGCGCCAGCAGCTGGGAGGGGAGAGGGGAGACTGAAGCTTTCTTT.

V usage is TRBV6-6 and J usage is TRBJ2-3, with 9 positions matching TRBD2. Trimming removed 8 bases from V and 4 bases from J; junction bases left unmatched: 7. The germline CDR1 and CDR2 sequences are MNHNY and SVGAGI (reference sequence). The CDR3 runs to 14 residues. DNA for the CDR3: TGTGCCAGCTGTGCGGGAGGGCCGGCAGATACGCAGTATTTT. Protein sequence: CASCAGGPADTQYF.

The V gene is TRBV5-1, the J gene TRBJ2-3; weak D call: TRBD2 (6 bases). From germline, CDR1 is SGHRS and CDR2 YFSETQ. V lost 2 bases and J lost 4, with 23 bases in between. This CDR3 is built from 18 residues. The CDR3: CASSLIISRGEGPDTQYF. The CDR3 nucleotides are TGCGCCAGCAGCTTAATTATTTCGCGGGGCGAAGGACCAGATACGCAGTATTTT.

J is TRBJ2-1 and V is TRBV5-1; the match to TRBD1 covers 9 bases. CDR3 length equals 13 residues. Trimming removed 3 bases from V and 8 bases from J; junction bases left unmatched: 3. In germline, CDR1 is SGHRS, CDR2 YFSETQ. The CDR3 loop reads CASSWDRAYEQFF. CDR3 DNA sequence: TGCGCCAGCAGCTGGGACAGGGCCTATGAGCAGTTCTTC.

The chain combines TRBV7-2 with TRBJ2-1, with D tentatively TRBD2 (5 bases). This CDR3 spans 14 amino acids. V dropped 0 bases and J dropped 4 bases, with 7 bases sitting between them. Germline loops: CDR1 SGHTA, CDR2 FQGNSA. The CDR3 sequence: CASSLAEEYNEQFF. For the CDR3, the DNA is TGTGCCAGCAGCTTAGCGGAGGAGTACAATGAGCAGTTCTTC.

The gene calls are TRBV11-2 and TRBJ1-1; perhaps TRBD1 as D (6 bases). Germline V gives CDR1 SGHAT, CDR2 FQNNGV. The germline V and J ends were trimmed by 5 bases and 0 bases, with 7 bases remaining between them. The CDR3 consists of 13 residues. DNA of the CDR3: TGTGCCAGCAGCCCAGGGGTGAACACTGAAGCTTTCTTT. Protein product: CASSPGVNTEAFF.

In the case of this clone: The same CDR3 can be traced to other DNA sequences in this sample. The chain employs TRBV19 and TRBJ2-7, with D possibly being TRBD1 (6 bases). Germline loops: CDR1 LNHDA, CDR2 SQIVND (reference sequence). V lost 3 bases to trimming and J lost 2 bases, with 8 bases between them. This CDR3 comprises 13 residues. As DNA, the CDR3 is TGTGCCAGTAGTATTACAGGGACCTACGAGCAGTACTTC. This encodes CASSITGTYEQYF.

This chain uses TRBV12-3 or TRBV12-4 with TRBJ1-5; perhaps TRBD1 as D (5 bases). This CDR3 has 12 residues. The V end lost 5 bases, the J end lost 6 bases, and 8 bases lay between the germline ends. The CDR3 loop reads CASSDQGQPQHF. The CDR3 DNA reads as TGTGCCAGCAGTGATCAGGGTCAGCCCCAGCATTTT.